The 12 T cell receptor beta chains in this list originate from one sample, sequenced in a study of shared clonotypes between healthy human individuals. The data were produced by immunoSEQ multiplex PCR, yet TCRdb's version contains in-frame clones alone and is incomplete. The table lists around 690,000 clones, 90% of them singletons. Sequencing was done on a sample of memory CD8+ T cells from PBMCs. Noted subset: CD45RO+ cells pooled with CCR7-negative TemRA cells. Receptors were obtained from a man younger than 30 in good health. Some clones in this sample may be carry-over from other donors' samples.

As to this clone: A single base separates this from a much larger clone, so it may be a read error. The rearrangement uses TRBV2 and TRBJ1-5; 7 bases are shared with TRBD1. CDR1 SNHLY and CDR2 FYNNEI come from the germline V gene. The CDR3 is made up of 14 amino acids. The V and J ends lost 6 bases and 4 bases, in that order; junction bases with no gene match: 6. CDR3 region: CASRRTGRNQPQHF. CDR3 in DNA: TGTGCCAGCAGACGGACAGGTCGGAATCAGCCCCAGCATTTT.

The V call is TRBV11-2, the J call TRBJ1-1, with D maybe TRBD1 (6 bases). CDR3 size: 15 residues. Germline CDR1 SGHAT, CDR2 FQNNGV. The ends were cut back, 1 base at V and 4 bases at J, with 13 bases in the middle. Here the CDR3 reads CASSLAPGARTEAFF. The CDR3 DNA sequence: TGTGCCAGCAGCTTAGCTCCGGGGGCGCGCACTGAAGCTTTCTTT.

The chain carries TRBV7-3 and TRBJ2-3; 11 bases align to TRBD2. CDR3 size: 15 residues. The junction had 2 bases not matched to a gene; V was cut back by 3 bases and J by 3 bases. Germline V gene lookup returns CDR1 SGHTA and CDR2 FQGTGA. This CDR3 reads CASSFSGRGTDTQYF. The DNA of the CDR3 is TGTGCCAGCAGCTTTAGCGGGAGGGGGACAGATACGCAGTATTTT.

Concerning this clone itself: This same CDR3 is encoded by further DNA sequences in the sample. The chain uses TRBV10-3 and TRBJ1-1; possibly TRBD1 for D (5 bases). The CDR3 covers 12 residues. The ends were cut back, 7 bases at V and 5 bases at J, with 11 bases in the middle. Germline CDR1 is ENHRY and CDR2 is SYGVKD. The CDR3 sequence is CAIKQGGTEAFF. The DNA for the CDR3 is TGTGCCATCAAGCAGGGAGGGACTGAAGCTTTCTTT.

The chain is built from TRBV9 and TRBJ2-2, with no clear D. The germline CDR1 and CDR2 sequences are SGDLS and YYNGEE. V lost 1 base to trimming and J lost 7 bases, with 5 bases between them. This CDR3 has 12 amino acids. The CDR3 DNA follows: TGTGCCAGCAGCGTAAGGGTCGGGGAGCTGTTTTTT. It encodes CASSVRVGELFF.

The genes are TRBV4-1 and TRBJ1-1; D gene unclear. Germline CDR1 is MGHRA and CDR2 is YSYEKL. The CDR3 covers 21 residues. V shed 1 base and J shed 0 bases, with 27 bases lying between them. The CDR3 loop reads CASSQALGKGTLLLMNTEAFF. The CDR3 DNA reads as TGCGCCAGCAGCCAAGCCCTCGGGAAGGGAACCCTCCTTCTGATGAACACTGAAGCTTTCTTT.

This chain connects TRBV28 to TRBJ2-7; 8 bases line up with TRBD1. The junction had 6 bases not matched to a gene; V was cut back by 2 bases and J by 3 bases. This CDR3 is 15 amino acids long. In germline, CDR1 is MDHEN, CDR2 SYDVKM. The CDR3, as DNA: TGTGCCAGCAGTTTAGGCAGGGGGCAGGGCTACGAGCAGTACTTC. Encoded protein: CASSLGRGQGYEQYF.

This clone has just one count. In nucleotides, the CDR3 is TGCAGCGTTGTTTTCTGGGGGCTGGCCCCGGCAAATGAGCAGTTCTTC. It is translated as CSVVFWGLAPANEQFF. The chain employs TRBV29-1 and TRBJ2-1, with TRBD1 as a possible D gene (6 bases). The CDR3 consists of 16 residues. Germline V lookup: CDR1 SQVTM, CDR2 ANQGSEA. The V gene lost 4 bases and the J gene lost 7 bases, with 23 bases spanning the gap.

The chain recombines TRBV11-2 with TRBJ2-5; perhaps TRBD2 as D (5 bases). V lost 5 bases to trimming and J lost 5 bases, with 15 bases between them. Germline V gene sequence: CDR1 SGHAT, CDR2 FQNNGV. This CDR3 is 14 amino acids long. The CDR3 loop is CASSPRGSLETQYF. The CDR3 DNA reads TGTGCCAGCAGCCCACGAGGGAGTTTGGAGACCCAGTACTTC.

This clone has only one observation. This chain joins TRBV2 and TRBJ2-7, with 8 nucleotides matching TRBD1. This CDR3 spans 16 amino acids. J gave up 3 bases and V 6 bases, and 13 bases lay outside the gene matches. The V gene's germline CDR1 is SNHLY and CDR2 FYNNEI. The CDR3 loop is CASRGTGPGPNYEQYF. The CDR3 coding sequence is TGTGCCAGCAGGGGGACAGGCCCCGGACCAAACTACGAGCAGTACTTC.

A single count supports this clone. V is TRBV4-1 and J is TRBJ2-1; TRBD2 matches at 10 bases. J gave up 2 bases and V 0 bases, and 4 bases lay outside the gene matches. The CDR3 is 17 amino acids. Germline CDR1 reads MGHRA; CDR2 reads YSYEKL. In DNA form, the CDR3 reads TGCGCCAGCAGCCAAGATTCAAGCGGGAGGGCCTACAATGAGCAGTTCTTC. Protein product: CASSQDSSGRAYNEQFF.

Concerning this clone: One end of the junction fails to match germline, which may point to a read error. This rearrangement joins TRBV9 to TRBJ1-1; D is ambiguous. This CDR3 has 12 amino acids. Germline loops: CDR1 SGDLS, CDR2 YYNGEE. The CDR3 reads CASSDARQRTVF. The CDR3, as DNA: TGTGCCAGCAGCGACGCTCGCCAACGGACGGTCTTT.